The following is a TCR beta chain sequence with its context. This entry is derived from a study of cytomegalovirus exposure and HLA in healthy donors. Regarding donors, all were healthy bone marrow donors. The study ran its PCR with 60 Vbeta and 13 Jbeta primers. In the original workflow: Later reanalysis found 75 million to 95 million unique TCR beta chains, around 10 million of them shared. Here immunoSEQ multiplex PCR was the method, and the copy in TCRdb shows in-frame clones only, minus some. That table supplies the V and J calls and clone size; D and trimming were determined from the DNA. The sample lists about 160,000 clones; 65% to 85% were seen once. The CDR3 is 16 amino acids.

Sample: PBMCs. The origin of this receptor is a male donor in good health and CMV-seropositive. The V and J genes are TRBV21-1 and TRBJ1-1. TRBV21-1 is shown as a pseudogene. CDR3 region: CASSILRRRLDTEAFF. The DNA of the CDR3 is TGTGCCAGCAGCATCCTAAGGAGGAGGCTGGACACTGAAGCTTTCTTT.